Shown below are 7 T cell receptor beta chains from a single sample sequenced in a study of blood T cells in healthy people across ages. Sample-barcoded 5' priming and a J-beta primer mix drove a second PCR of roughly 6 to 12 cycles. TCRdb passed the 5' RACE reads through MiXCR, listing each CDR3 protein once. The sample includes approximately 1.5 million distinct CDR3 sequences, roughly 43% of them seen just once. Sequencing was done on a sample of blood. The source is a woman younger than 30 in good health.

This clonotype was counted between two and nine times. This rearrangement joins TRBV9 to TRBJ2-3, with a weak D call TRBD1 (6 bases). V gave up 3 bases and J gave up 0 bases, with 14 bases separating them. CDR1 and CDR2 (germline): SGDLS, YYNGEE. This CDR3 contains 16 residues. The chain's CDR3 is CASSALQGSSTDTQYF. In DNA, the CDR3 is TGTGCCAGCAGCGCACTACAGGGTTCTAGCACAGATACGCAGTATTTT. The entire variable domain, with the rest obtained from reference TRBV9 and TRBJ2-3, is as follows: DSGVTQTPKHLITATGQRVTLRCSPRSGDLSVYWYQQSLDQGLQFLIQYYNGEERAKGNILERFSAQQFPDLHSELNLSSLELGDSALYFCASSALQGSSTDTQYFGPGTRLTVL.

This chain links TRBV10-3 with TRBJ1-6; D ambiguous. The germline gives CDR1 ENHRY, CDR2 SYGVKD. V shed 2 bases and J shed 6 bases, with 11 bases lying between them. This CDR3 spans 15 amino acids. This CDR3 reads CAISELASGNSPLHF. The CDR3 nucleotides read TGTGCCATCAGTGAGCTCGCTTCGGGTAATTCACCCCTCCACTTT.

About this clonotype itself: A much larger clone lies one base from this, so it may be a read error. The chain uses TRBV3-1 and TRBJ2-7; D may be TRBD2 (6 bases). The CDR3 is made up of 14 amino acids. The V end was cut by 2 bases, the J end by 7 bases, with 15 bases between. Germline V CDR1 and CDR2: LGHDT, YNNKEL (reference sequence). CDR3 sequence reads: CASSQPGVGNEQYF. The CDR3 bases are TGTGCCAGCAGCCAACCGGGAGTAGGGAATGAGCAGTACTTC.

The chain is built from TRBV5-1 and TRBJ2-1; possible D gene TRBD2, 5 bases. CDR1 is SGHRS and CDR2 is YFSETQ in the germline V gene. The CDR3 loop spans 15 amino acids. Trimming took 4 bases from V and 0 from J, leaving 11 bases between them. CDR3 nucleotides: TGCGCCAGCAGCCAACTAGAGAGCTCCTACAATGAGCAGTTCTTC. This sequence encodes CASSQLESSYNEQFF.

Only a few counts were recorded for this clonotype. The rearrangement joins TRBV27 to TRBJ2-3; 9 positions agree with TRBD2. The CDR3 is made up of 17 amino acids. V gave up 7 bases and J gave up 4 bases; unmatched junction bases: 15. CDR1 is MNHEY and CDR2 is SMNVEV in the germline V gene (reference sequence). This chain's CDR3 is CASNLRGASGNPDTQYF. CDR3 DNA sequence: TGTGCCAGCAACCTCCGGGGGGCTAGCGGGAACCCAGATACGCAGTATTTT.

V is TRBV20-1 and J is TRBJ2-1, with D maybe TRBD1 (6 bases). From germline, CDR1 is DFQATT and CDR2 SNEGSKA (reference sequence). The CDR3 spans 16 residues. V dropped 0 bases and J dropped 3 bases, with 15 bases sitting between them. The CDR3 region is CSARDNRVGIYNEQFF. In nucleotides, the CDR3 is TGCAGTGCTAGAGATAACAGGGTGGGGATCTACAATGAGCAGTTCTTC.

This clonotype has only a few counts. The V gene is TRBV20-1, the J gene TRBJ2-6, with no clear D. The ends were cut back, 6 bases at V and 2 bases at J, with 11 bases in the middle. This CDR3 has 14 residues. Germline-derived CDR1 and CDR2 are DFQATT and SNEGSKA (reference sequence). The CDR3 region has the DNA TGCAGTGCCCTCAGCCGTACTGGGGCCAACGTCCTGACTTTC. As protein: CSALSRTGANVLTF.